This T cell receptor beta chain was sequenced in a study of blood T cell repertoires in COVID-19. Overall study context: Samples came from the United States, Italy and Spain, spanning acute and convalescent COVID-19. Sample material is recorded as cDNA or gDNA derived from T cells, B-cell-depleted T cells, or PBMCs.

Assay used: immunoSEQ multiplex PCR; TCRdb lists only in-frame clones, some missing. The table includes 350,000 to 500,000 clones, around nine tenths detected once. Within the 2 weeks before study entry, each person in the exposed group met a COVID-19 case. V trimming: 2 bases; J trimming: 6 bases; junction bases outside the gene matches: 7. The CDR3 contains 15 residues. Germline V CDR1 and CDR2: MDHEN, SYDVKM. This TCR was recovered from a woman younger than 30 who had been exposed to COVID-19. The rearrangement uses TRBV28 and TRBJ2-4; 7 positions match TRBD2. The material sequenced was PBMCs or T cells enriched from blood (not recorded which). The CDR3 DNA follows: TGTGCCAGCAGTTTACCCCTCGGCGGGAGAAACATTCAGTACTTC. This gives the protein CASSLPLGGRNIQYF.